This TCR beta chain was observed in a study of blood T cell repertoires in COVID-19. Profiling relied on immunoSEQ multiplex PCR, and the TCRdb table lists in-frame clones only, not all of them. This table has a few hundred thousand clones, less than 90% appearing once. V dropped 3 bases and J dropped 0; count of bases not matched to a gene: 11. CDR1 KGHDR and CDR2 SFDVKD come from the germline V gene. This CDR3 is built from 20 residues. The clonotype comes from a woman aged 60 to 75 who had recovered from COVID-19. The genes are TRBV24-1 and TRBJ2-3; 13 bases are shared with TRBD2. The sample comprised PBMCs or T cells enriched from blood (not recorded which). The CDR3 spells CATSDPMTSGGHSSTDTQYF. The DNA for the CDR3 is TGTGCCACCAGTGATCCTATGACTAGCGGGGGGCACTCTAGCACAGATACGCAGTATTTT.